The sequence of this T cell receptor (beta chain) was determined in a study of cytomegalovirus exposure and HLA in healthy donors. Researchers ran the PCR with 60 Vbeta and 13 Jbeta primers. Sequencing used immunoSEQ multiplex PCR; TCRdb keeps in-frame clones, though not all of them. The top ten hold 4.2% of the sample, which has some 90,000 clones, 81% seen once. Study findings and constraints: In vitro checks showed that a few CMV-associated chains really do target CMV antigens.

Details on this clone: What it binds is not known.

The CDR3 loop spans 12 amino acids. Germline assignment: CDR1 SEHNR and CDR2 FQNEAQ (reference sequence). The V gene lost 2 bases and the J gene lost 5 bases, with 6 bases spanning the gap. The chain uses TRBV7-9 and TRBJ1-2, with a possible D match to TRBD1 (6 bases). Sequencing was carried out using PBMCs. This receptor was obtained from a woman aged 70 to 79 in good health and CMV-seropositive. In DNA, the CDR3 is TGTGCCAGCAGCTTACAGGGGTATGGCTACACCTTC. Translated: CASSLQGYGYTF.